This entry is about one T cell receptor (beta chain). V lost 0 bases, J lost 5 bases, and 10 bases lay in between. CDR1 is GTSNPN, CDR2 SVGIG, per germline (reference sequence). This CDR3 is 13 amino acids long. This sample is drawn from a study of T cell responses to AZD1222 COVID-19 vaccine. TCRdb's copy holds only in-frame clones and misses some; the assay was immunoSEQ multiplex PCR. This sample yields approximately 200,000 clones, of which 88% are seen a single time; 7.7% belongs to the top ten. This TCR derives from an adult in good health. This chain joins TRBV30 and TRBJ1-2, with D unclear. The starting material was peripheral blood, obtained on day 0 of AZD1222 vaccination. CDR3 amino acids: CAWSVLPRYGYTF. The CDR3 DNA follows: TGTGCCTGGAGTGTACTTCCCAGGTATGGCTACACCTTC.